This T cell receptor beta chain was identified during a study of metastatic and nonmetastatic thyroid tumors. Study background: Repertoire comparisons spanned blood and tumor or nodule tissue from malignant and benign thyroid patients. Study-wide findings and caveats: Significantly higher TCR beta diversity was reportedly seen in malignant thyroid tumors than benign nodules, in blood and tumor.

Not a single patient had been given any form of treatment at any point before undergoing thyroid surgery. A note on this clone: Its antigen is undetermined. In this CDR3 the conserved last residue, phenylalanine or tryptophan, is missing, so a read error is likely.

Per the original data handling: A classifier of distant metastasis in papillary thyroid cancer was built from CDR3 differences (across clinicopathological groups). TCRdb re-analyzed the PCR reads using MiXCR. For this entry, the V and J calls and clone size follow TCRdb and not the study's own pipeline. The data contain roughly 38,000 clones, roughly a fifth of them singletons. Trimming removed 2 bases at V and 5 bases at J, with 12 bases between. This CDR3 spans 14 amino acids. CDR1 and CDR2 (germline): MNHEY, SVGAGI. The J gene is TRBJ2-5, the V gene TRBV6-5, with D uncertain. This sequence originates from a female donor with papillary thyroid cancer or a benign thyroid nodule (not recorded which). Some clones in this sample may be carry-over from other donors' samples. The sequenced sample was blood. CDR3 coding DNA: TGTGCCAGCAGTTACGAACACCCGCGGGAGACCCAGTACTCC. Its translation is CASSYEHPRETQYS.